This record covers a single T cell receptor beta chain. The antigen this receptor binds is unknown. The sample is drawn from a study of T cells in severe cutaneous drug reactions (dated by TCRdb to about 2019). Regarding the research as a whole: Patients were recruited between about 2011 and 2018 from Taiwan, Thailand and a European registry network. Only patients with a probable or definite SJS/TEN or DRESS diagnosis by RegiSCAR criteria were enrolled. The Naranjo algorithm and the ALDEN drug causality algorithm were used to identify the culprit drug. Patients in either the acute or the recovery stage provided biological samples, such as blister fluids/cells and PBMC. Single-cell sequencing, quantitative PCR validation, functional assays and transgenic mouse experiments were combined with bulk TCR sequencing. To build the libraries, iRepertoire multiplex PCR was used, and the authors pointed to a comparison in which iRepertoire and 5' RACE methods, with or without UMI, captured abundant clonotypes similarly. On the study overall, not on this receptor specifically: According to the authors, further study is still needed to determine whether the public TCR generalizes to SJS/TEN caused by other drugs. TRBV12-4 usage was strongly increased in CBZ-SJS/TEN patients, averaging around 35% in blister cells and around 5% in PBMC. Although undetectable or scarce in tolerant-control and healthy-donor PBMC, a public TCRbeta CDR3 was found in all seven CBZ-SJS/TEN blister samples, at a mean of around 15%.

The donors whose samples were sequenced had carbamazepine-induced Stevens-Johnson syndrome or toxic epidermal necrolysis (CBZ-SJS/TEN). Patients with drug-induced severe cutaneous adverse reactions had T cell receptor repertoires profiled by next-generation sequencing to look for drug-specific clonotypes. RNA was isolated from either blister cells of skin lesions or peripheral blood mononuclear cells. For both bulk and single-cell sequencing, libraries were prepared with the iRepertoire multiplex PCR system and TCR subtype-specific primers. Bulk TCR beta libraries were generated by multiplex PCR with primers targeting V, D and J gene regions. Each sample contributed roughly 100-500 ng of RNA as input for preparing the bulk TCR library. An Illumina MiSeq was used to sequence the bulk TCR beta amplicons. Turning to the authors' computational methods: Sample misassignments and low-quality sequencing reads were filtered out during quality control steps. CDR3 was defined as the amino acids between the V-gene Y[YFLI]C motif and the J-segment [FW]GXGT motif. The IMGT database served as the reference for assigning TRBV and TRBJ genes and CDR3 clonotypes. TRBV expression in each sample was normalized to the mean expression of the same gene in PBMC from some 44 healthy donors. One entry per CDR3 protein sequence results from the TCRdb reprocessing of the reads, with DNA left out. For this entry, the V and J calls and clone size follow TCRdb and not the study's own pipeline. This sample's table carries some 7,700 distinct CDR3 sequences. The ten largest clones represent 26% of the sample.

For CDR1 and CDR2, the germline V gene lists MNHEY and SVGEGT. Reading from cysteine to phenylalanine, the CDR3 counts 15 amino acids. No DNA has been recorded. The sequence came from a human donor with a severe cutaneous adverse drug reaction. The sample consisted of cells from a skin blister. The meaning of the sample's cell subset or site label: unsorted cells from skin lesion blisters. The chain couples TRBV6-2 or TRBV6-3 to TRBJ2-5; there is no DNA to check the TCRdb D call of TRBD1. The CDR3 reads CASSYGTTSSETQYF.